This TCR beta chain originates from a study of PD-L1 blockade in urothelial cancer. Overall study: Median blood clonality was about 0.086, with 86,000 or so unique TCRs.

Germline assignment: CDR1 SGHDT and CDR2 YYEEEE. The CDR3 is 15 amino acids. V was clipped by 1 base and J by 6 bases, with 16 bases between them. Overall study findings and caveats: Lower pretreatment blood TCR clonality, under the median, predicted better survival, researchers reported. Tumor-associated blood clones were expanded more by durable-benefit patients at 3 weeks.

Points on this clone: Its antigen is undetermined.

The assay was immunoSEQ multiplex PCR, and TCRdb's table has in-frame clones only and misses some. The data hold 70,000 to 75,000 clones, with approximately 88% observed a single time. This clonotype was obtained from a man in his 60s with urothelial cancer. Specimen: PBMCs, collected around atezolizumab (anti-PD-L1) treatment. J is TRBJ1-1 and V is TRBV5-6, with D possibly being TRBD1 (5 bases). The CDR3 spells CASSLQGGSLAEAFF. Written as DNA, the CDR3 is TGTGCCAGCAGCTTGCAGGGTGGTTCATTGGCTGAAGCTTTCTTT.